This T cell receptor beta chain was profiled in a study of control samples from healthy donors and cancer patients. Germline CDR1 and CDR2: SGHAT and FQNNGV. The trim removed 3 bases at V and 3 bases at J, leaving 4 bases unmatched. The CDR3 covers 14 residues. The table came from immunoSEQ multiplex PCR; TCRdb's copy has only in-frame clones and leaves some out. The profile shows around 180,000 clones, approximately 94% of them singletons. The receptor was derived from a woman aged 18-29 years in good health. Sequencing input: blood. This rearrangement joins TRBV11-2 to TRBJ2-7, with 8 positions matching TRBD1. CDR3 protein: CASSLADRGYEQYF. In DNA, the CDR3 is TGTGCCAGCAGCTTGGCAGACAGGGGCTACGAGCAGTACTTC.